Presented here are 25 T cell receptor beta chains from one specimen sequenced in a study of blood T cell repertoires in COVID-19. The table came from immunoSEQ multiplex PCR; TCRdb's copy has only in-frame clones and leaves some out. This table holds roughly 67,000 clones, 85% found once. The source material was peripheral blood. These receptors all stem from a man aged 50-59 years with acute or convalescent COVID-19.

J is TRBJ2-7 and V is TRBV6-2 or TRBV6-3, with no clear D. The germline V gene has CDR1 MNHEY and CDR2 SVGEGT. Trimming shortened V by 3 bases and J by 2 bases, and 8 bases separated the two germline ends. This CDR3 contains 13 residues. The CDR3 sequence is CASSYYRAYEQYV. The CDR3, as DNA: TGTGCCAGCAGTTATTATCGGGCCTACGAGCAGTACGTC.

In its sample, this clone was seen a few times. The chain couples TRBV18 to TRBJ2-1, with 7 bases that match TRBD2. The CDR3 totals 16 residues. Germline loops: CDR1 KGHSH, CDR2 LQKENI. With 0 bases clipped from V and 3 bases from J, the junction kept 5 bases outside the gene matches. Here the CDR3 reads CASSPPWGGVYNEQFF. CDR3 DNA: TGTGCCAGCTCACCACCCTGGGGGGGGGTCTACAATGAGCAGTTCTTC.

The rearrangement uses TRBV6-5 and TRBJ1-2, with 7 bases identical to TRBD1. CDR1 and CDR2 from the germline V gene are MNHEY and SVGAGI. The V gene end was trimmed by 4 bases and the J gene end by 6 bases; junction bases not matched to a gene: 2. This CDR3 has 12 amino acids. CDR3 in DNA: TGTGCCAGCAGTTTACAGGGGAATGGCTACACCTTC. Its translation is CASSLQGNGYTF.

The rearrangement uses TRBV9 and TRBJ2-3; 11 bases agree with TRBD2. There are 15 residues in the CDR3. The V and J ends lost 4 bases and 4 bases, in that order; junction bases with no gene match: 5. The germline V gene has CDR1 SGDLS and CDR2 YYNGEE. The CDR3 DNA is TGTGCCAGCAGCTTTAGCGGGGGGGCTTCAGATACGCAGTATTTT. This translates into CASSFSGGASDTQYF.

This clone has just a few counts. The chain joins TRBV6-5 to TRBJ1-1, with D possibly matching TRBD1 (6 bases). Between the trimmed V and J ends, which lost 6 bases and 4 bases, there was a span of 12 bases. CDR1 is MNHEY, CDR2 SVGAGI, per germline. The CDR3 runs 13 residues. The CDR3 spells CASSLRGLTEAFF. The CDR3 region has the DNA TGTGCCAGCAGCCTCAGGGGTCTCACTGAAGCTTTCTTT.

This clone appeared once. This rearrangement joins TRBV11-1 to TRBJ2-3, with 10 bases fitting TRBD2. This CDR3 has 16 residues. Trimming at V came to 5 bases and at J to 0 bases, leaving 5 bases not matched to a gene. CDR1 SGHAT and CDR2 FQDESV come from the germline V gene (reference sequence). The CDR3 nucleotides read TGTGCCAGCAGCCTCGGACTAGCGGCGAGCACAGATACGCAGTATTTT. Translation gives CASSLGLAASTDTQYF. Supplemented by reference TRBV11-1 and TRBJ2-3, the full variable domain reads EAEVAQSPRYKITEKSQAVAFWCDPISGHATLYWYRQILGQGPELLVQFQDESVVDDSQLPKDRFSAERLKGVDSTLKIQPAELGDSAMYLCASSLGLAASTDTQYFGPGTRLTVL.

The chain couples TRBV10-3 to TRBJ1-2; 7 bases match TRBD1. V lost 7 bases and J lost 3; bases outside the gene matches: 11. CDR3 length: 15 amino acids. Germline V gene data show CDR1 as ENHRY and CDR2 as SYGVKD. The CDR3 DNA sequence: TGTGCCATCACCCCGGACAGGAGCAGCTACTATGGCTACACCTTC. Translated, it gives CAITPDRSSYYGYTF.

For the CDR3, the DNA is TGTGCCACCAGTGAAGTAGCGGGGTCTAGCACAGATACGCAGTATTTT. Its protein product is CATSEVAGSSTDTQYF. The chain recombines TRBV24-1 with TRBJ2-3; 8 positions agree with TRBD2. The length of the CDR3 is 16 residues. The V gene's germline CDR1 is KGHDR and CDR2 SFDVKD. J was trimmed by 0 bases and V by 4 bases; bases with no gene match: 5.

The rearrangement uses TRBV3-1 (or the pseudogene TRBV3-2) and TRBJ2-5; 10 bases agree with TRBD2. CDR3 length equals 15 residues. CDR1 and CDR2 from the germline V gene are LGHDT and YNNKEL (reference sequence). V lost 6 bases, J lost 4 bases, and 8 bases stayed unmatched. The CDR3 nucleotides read TGTGCCAGCAGTCCCCCTAGCGGGGGCGGAGAGACCCAGTACTTC. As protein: CASSPPSGGGETQYF.

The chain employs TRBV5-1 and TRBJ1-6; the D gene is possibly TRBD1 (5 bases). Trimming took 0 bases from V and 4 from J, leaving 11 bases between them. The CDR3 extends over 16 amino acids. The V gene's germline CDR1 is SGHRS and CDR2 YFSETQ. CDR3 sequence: CASSLAGGIYNSPLHF. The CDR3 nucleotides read TGCGCCAGCAGCTTGGCCGGGGGAATATATAATTCACCCCTCCACTTT.

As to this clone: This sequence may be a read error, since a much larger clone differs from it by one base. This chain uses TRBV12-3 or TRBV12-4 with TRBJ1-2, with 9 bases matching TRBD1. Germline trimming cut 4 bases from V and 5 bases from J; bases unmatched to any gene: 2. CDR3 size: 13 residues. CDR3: CASSSTGGYGYTF. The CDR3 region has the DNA TGTGCCAGCAGTTCGACAGGGGGATATGGCTACACCTTC.

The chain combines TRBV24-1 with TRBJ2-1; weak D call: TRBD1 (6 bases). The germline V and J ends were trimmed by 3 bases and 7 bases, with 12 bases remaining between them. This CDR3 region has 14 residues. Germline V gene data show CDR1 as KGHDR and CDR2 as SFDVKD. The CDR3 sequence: CATSDTTGMNEQFF. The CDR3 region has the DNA TGTGCCACCAGTGATACGACAGGAATGAATGAGCAGTTCTTC.

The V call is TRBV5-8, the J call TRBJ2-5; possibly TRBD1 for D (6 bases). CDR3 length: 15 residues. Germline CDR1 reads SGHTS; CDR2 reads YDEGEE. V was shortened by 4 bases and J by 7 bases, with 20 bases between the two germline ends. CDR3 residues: CASSPKPGTPVTQYF. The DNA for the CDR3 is TGTGCCAGCAGCCCCAAACCCGGGACACCCGTGACCCAGTACTTC.

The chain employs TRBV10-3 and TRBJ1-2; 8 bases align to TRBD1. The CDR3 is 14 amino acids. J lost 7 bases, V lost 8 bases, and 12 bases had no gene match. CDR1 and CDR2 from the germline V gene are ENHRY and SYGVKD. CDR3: CAIRPGQGFGGYTF. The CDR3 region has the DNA TGTGCCATCCGGCCAGGACAGGGATTTGGTGGCTACACCTTC.

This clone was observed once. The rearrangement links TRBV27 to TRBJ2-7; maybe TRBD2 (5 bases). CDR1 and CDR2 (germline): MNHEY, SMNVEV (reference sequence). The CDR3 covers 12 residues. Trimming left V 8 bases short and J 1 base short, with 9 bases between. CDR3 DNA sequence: TGTGCCAGCGCGGGTCTTTCCTACGAGCAGTACTTC. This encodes CASAGLSYEQYF.

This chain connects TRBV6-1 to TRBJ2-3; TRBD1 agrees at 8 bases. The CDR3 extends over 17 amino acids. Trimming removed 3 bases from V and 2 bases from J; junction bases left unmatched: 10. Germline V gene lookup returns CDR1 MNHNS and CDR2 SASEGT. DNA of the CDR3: TGTGCCAGCAGTGATCCAGACAGGGGCCGCTACACAGATACGCAGTATTTT. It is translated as CASSDPDRGRYTDTQYF.

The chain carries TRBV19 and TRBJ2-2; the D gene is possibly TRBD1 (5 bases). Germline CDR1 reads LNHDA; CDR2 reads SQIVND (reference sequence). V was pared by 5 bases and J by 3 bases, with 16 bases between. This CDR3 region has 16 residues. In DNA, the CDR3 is TGTGCCAGTAGTCGTATCCAGGGCATCGACACCGGGGAGCTGTTTTTT. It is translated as CASSRIQGIDTGELFF.

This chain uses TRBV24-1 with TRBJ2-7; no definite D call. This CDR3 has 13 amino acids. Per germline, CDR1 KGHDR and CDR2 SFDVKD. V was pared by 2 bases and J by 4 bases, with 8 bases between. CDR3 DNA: TGTGCCACCAGTGATTCCGGTTCTTACGAGCAGTACTTC. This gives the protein CATSDSGSYEQYF.

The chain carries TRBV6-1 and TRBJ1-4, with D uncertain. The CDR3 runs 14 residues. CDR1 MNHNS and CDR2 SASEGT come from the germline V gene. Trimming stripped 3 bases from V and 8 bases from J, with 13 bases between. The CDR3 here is CASSDGEIGEKLFF. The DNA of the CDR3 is TGTGCCAGCAGTGACGGGGAGATCGGAGAAAAACTGTTTTTT.

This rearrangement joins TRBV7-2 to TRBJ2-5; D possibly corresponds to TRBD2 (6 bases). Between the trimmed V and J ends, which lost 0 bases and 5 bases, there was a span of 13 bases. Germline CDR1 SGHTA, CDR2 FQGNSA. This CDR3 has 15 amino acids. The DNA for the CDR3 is TGTGCCAGCAGCTTAGCGCGGGACTTCTCGGAGACCCAGTACTTC. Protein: CASSLARDFSETQYF.

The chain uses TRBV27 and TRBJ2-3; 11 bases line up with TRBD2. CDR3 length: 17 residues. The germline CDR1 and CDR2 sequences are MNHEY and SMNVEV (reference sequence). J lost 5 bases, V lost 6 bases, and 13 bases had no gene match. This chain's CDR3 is CASRSLGTSGKQDTQYF. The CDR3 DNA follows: TGTGCCAGCAGAAGCCTTGGGACTAGCGGTAAACAAGATACGCAGTATTTT.

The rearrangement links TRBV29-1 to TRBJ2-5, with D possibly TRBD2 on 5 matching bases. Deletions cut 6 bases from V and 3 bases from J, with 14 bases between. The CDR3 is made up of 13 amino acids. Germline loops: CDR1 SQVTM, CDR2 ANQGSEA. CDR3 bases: TGCAGCGTCCCAGACGTCGGGAAAGAGACCCAGTACTTC. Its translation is CSVPDVGKETQYF.

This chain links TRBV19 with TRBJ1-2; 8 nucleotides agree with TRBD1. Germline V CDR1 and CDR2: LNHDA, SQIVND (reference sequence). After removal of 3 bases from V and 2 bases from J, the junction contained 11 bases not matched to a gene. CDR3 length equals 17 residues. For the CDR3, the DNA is TGTGCCAGTAGTATCCCAGGGGGCGGCAGTTCGAACTATGGCTACACCTTC. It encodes CASSIPGGGSSNYGYTF.

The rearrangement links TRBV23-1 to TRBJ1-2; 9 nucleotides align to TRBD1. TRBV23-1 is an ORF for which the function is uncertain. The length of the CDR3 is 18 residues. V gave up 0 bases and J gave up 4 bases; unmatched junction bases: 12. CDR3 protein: CASSQSWIIQGAPYGYTF. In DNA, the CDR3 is TGCGCCAGCAGTCAATCTTGGATAATACAGGGGGCTCCCTATGGCTACACCTTC.

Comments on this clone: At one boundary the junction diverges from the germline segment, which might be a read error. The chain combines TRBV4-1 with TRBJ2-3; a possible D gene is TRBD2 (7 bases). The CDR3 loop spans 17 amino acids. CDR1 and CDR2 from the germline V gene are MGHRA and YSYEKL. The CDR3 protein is CARSQEGGGGATDTQYF. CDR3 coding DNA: TGCGCCCGCAGCCAAGAAGGGGGGGGAGGGGCCACAGATACGCAGTATTTT.